Below, 6 T cell receptor beta chains from the same sample are listed, as sequenced in a study of blood T cell repertoires in COVID-19. Assay: immunoSEQ multiplex PCR; the TCRdb copy retains only in-frame clones and omits some. The sample includes 120,000 to 150,000 clones, approximately 78% seen only once; the top ten take 4% to 5%. The specimen sequenced was peripheral blood. The source is an elderly woman with acute or convalescent COVID-19.

V and J are TRBV7-8 and TRBJ2-7, with 12 positions matching TRBD2. Germline V gives CDR1 SGHVS, CDR2 FQNEAQ. The CDR3 consists of 15 residues. V lost 4 bases and J lost 2; bases outside the gene matches: 3. The CDR3 DNA sequence: TGTGCCAGCAGCTCGACTAGCGGGGGTACCTACGAGCAGTACTTC. Its protein product is CASSSTSGGTYEQYF.

The gene calls are TRBV19 and TRBJ2-7; TRBD2 aligns across 12 bases. This CDR3 has 15 residues. V gave up 6 bases and J gave up 3 bases; unmatched junction bases: 6. Germline CDR1 LNHDA, CDR2 SQIVND (reference sequence). CDR3 amino acids: CASRGETSGSYEQYF. The CDR3 DNA is TGTGCCAGTAGGGGGGAGACTAGCGGGAGCTACGAGCAGTACTTC.

The chain links TRBV28 to TRBJ1-2, with 12 bases matching TRBD1. Unmatched junction bases numbered 11, after V lost 2 bases and J lost 7 bases. Per the germline V gene, CDR1 is MDHEN and CDR2 is SYDVKM. The CDR3 covers 17 residues. The CDR3, as DNA: TGTGCCAGCAGTTTAACGTTCTGGGGGACAGGGGGCGGTGGCTACACCTTC. As protein: CASSLTFWGTGGGGYTF.

This clone was counted a few times. This chain joins TRBV7-9 and TRBJ1-4, with D possibly TRBD1 on 5 matching bases. Germline V gene lookup returns CDR1 SEHNR and CDR2 FQNEAQ (reference sequence). This CDR3 contains 15 residues. Trimming shortened V by 1 base and J by 8 bases, and 14 bases separated the two germline ends. CDR3 in amino acids: CASSLGSGLFEKLFF. The CDR3 nucleotides are TGTGCCAGCAGCTTAGGGTCAGGGTTGTTCGAAAAACTGTTTTTT.

In this sample, this clone turned up once. CDR3 nucleotides: TGTGCCAGCAGCTTGGTACTAGCGGGAGGAGGCGAGCAGTACTTC. Amino acids: CASSLVLAGGGEQYF. V is TRBV5-4 and J is TRBJ2-7; 12 bases match TRBD2. V lost 0 bases and J lost 6; bases outside the gene matches: 4. The CDR3 contains 15 residues. The germline V gene has CDR1 SGHNT and CDR2 YYREEE (reference sequence).

The chain recombines TRBV27 with TRBJ1-1; D is unresolved. Germline values: CDR1 MNHEY, CDR2 SMNVEV (reference sequence). The CDR3 loop spans 13 amino acids. V was cut by 3 bases and J by 3 bases, with 8 bases left in between. CDR3 protein: CASSLYSYTEAFF. Written as DNA, the CDR3 is TGTGCCAGCAGTTTGTACAGCTACACTGAAGCTTTCTTT.